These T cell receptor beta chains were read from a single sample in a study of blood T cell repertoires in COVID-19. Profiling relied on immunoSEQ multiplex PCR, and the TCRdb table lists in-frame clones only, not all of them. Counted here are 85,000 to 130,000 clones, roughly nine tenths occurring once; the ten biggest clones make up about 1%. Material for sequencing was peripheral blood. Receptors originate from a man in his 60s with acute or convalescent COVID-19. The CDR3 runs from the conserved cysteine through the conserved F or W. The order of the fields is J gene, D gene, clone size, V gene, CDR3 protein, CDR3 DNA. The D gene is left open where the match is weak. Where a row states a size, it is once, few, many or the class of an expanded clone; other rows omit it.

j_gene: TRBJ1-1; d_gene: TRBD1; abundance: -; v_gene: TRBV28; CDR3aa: CASSLSTGATEAFF; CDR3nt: TGTGCCAGCAGTCTCTCGACAGGGGCCACTGAAGCTTTCTTT
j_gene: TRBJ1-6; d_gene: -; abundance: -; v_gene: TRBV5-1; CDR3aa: CASSLRGDRLNSPLHF; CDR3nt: TGCGCCAGCAGCCTGCGCGGTGACAGGCTAAATTCACCCCTCCACTTT
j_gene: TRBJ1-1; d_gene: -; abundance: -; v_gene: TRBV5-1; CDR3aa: CASSLRGGTEAFF; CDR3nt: TGCGCCAGCAGCCTCCGCGGTGGCACTGAAGCTTTCTTT
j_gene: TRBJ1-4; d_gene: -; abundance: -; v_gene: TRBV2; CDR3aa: CASSPRGGQTEKLFF; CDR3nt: TGTGCCAGCAGCCCCCGGGGGGGGCAGACTGAAAAACTGTTTTTT
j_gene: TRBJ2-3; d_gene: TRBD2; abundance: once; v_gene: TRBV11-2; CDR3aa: CASSSGTSGRGGDTQYF; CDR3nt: TGTGCCAGCAGCTCCGGGACTAGCGGGAGAGGGGGAGATACGCAGTATTTT
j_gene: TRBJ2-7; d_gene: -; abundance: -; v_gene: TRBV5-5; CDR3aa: CASSRDPSRAYEQYF; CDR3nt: TGTGCCAGCAGTCGTGATCCATCCCGGGCCTACGAGCAGTACTTC
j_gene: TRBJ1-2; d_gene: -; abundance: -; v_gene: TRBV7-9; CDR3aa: CASSSDTLNYGYTF; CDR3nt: TGTGCCAGCAGCTCGGACACGCTAAACTATGGCTACACCTTC
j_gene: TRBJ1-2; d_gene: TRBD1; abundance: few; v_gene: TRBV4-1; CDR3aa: CASSQDLQGARGYTF; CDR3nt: TGCGCCAGCAGCCAAGATTTACAGGGGGCGCGGGGCTACACCTTC
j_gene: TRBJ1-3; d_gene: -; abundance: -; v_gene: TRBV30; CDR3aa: CAWKATDLSGNTIYF; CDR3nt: TGTGCCTGGAAAGCGACAGACCTCTCTGGAAACACCATATATTTT
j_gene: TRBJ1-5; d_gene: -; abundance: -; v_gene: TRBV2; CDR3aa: CASSVQGAGGQPQHF; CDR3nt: TGTGCCAGCAGTGTACAGGGCGCTGGGGGTCAGCCCCAGCATTTT
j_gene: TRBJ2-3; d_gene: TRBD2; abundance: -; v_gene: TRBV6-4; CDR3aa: CASSPLAEPTDTQYF; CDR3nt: TGTGCCAGCAGTCCGCTAGCGGAGCCCACAGATACGCAGTATTTT
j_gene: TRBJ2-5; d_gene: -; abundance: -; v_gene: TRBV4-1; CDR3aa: CASSRISAHMETQYF; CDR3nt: TGCGCCAGCAGTCGAATTAGCGCTCACATGGAGACCCAGTACTTC
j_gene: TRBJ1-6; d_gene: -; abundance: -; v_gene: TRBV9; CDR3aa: CASSPWAGNINSPLHF; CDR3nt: TGTGCCAGCAGCCCCTGGGCCGGCAACATTAATTCACCCCTCCACTTT
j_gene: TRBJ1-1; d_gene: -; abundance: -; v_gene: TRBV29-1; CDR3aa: CSVVETGISNTEAFF; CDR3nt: TGCAGCGTTGTTGAGACAGGTATATCGAACACTGAAGCTTTCTTT
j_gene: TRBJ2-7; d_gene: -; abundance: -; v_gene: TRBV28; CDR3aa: CASSSRGSGYEQYF; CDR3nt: TGTGCCAGCAGTTCCCGGGGTAGCGGCTACGAGCAGTACTTC
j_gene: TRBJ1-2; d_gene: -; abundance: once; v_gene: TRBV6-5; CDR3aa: CASSYGQGGGYTF; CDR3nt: TGTGCCAGCAGTTACGGGCAGGGAGGAGGCTACACCTTC
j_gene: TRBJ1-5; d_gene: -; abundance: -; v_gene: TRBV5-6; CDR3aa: CASSLEGSQPQHF; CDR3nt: TGTGCCAGCAGCTTGGAGGGGTCTCAGCCCCAGCATTTT
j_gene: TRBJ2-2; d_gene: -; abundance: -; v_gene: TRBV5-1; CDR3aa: CASSPLPNEQATGELFF; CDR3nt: TGCGCCAGCAGCCCATTGCCGAATGAACAGGCTACCGGGGAGCTGTTTTTT
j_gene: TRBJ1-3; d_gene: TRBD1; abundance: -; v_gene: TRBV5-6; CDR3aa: CASSFRGLPGNTIYF; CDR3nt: TGTGCCAGCAGCTTCAGGGGGCTGCCTGGAAACACCATATATTTT
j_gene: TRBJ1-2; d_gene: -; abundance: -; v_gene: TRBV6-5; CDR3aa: CASSYGGGRDGYTF; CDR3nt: TGTGCCAGCAGTTACGGGGGCGGACGAGATGGCTACACCTTC
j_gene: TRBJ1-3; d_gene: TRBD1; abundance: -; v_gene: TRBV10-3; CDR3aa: CAISSGTGAGNTIYF; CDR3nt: TGTGCCATCAGTAGCGGCACAGGGGCTGGAAACACCATATATTTT
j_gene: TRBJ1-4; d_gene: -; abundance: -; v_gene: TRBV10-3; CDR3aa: CAISESRATNEKLFF; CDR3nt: TGTGCCATCAGTGAGTCCAGGGCAACTAATGAAAAACTGTTTTTT
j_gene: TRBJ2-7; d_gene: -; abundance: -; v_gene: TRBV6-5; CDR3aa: CATLMRGPYEQYF; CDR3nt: TGTGCCACCCTCATGCGGGGACCCTACGAGCAGTACTTC
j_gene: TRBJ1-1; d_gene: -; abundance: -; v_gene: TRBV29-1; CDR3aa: CRVTANTEAFF; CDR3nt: TGCAGAGTGACAGCGAACACTGAAGCTTTCTTT
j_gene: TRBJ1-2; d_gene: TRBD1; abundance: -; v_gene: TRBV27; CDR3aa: CASSTGTGDGYTF; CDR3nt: TGTGCCAGCAGTACCGGGACAGGCGATGGCTACACCTTC
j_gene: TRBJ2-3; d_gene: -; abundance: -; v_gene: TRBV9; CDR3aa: CASSVEGDYTDTQYF; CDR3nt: TGTGCCAGCAGCGTAGAGGGGGACTACACAGATACGCAGTATTTT
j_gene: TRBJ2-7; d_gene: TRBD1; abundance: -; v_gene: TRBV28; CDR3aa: CASSTQTGGPYEQYF; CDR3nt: TGTGCCAGCAGCACTCAGACAGGGGGACCCTACGAGCAGTACTTC
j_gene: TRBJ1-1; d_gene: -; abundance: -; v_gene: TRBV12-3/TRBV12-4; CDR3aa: CASSFSTGPEAFF; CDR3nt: TGTGCCAGCAGTTTCAGTACGGGTCCTGAAGCTTTCTTT
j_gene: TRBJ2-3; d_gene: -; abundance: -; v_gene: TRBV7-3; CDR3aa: CASSSLGTAEAGTQYF; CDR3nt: TGTGCCAGCAGCTCGCTTGGAACTGCGGAGGCCGGAACGCAGTATTTT
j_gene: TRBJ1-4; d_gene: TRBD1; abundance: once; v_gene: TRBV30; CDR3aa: CAWRRGQVDEKLFF; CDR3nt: TGTGCCTGGAGGAGGGGACAGGTTGATGAAAAACTGTTTTTT
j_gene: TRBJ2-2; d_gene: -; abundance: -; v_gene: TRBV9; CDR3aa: CASSVGSSETGELFF; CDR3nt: TGTGCCAGCAGCGTAGGGAGTTCAGAGACCGGGGAGCTGTTTTTT
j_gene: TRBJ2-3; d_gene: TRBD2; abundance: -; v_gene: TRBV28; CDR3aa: CASSSSLAGGPGTDTQYF; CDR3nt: TGTGCCAGCAGTTCTTCTCTAGCGGGAGGGCCGGGCACAGATACGCAGTATTTT
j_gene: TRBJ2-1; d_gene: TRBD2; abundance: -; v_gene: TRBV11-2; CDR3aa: CASMTSTPSGTSGYNEQFF; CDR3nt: TGTGCCAGCATGACCTCAACGCCCTCCGGGACTAGCGGTTACAATGAGCAGTTCTTC
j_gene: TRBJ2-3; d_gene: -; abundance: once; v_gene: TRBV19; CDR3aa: CASSPIATPTDTQYF; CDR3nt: TGTGCCAGTAGTCCCATAGCTACCCCCACAGATACGCAGTATTTT
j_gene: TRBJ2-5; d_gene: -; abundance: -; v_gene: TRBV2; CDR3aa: CASIQKEGEETQYF; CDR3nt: TGTGCCAGCATACAGAAAGAGGGTGAAGAGACCCAGTACTTC
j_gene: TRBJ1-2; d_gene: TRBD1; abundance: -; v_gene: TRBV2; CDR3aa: CASGTANYGYTF; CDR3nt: TGTGCCAGCGGGACAGCTAACTATGGCTACACCTTC
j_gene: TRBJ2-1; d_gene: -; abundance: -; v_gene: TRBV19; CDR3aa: CASSIGRQAYNEQFF; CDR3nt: TGTGCCAGTAGTATCGGCCGCCAGGCCTACAATGAGCAGTTCTTC
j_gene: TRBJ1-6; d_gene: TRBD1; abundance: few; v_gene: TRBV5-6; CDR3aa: CASSLGTGNSPLHF; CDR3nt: TGTGCCAGCAGCTTGGGGACAGGGAATTCACCCCTCCACTTT
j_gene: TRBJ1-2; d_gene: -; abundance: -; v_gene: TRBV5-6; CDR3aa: CASSLQGSYTF; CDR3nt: TGTGCCAGCAGCTTGCAGGGTAGCTACACCTTC
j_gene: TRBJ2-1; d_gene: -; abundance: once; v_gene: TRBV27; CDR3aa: CASSLEAGGDEQFF; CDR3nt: TGTGCCAGCAGTTTAGAAGCGGGCGGCGATGAGCAGTTCTTC
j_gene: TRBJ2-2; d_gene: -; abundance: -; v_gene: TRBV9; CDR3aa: CASSAEQGRPSNTGELFF; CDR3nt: TGTGCCAGCAGCGCGGAACAGGGCCGACCATCGAACACCGGGGAGCTGTTTTTT
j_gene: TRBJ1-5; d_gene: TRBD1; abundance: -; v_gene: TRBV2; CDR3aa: CASSLGGGQPQHF; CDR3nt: TGTGCCAGCAGTCTAGGGGGCGGACAGCCCCAGCATTTT
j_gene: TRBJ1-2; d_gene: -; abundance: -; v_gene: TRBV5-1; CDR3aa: CASSPSYRANYGYTF; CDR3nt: TGCGCCAGCAGCCCTTCTTACAGGGCTAACTATGGCTACACCTTC
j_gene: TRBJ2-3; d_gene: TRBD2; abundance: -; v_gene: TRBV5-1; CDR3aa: CASSGVAGGVGDTQYF; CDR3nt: TGCGCCAGCAGCGGGGTAGCGGGAGGAGTCGGAGATACGCAGTATTTT